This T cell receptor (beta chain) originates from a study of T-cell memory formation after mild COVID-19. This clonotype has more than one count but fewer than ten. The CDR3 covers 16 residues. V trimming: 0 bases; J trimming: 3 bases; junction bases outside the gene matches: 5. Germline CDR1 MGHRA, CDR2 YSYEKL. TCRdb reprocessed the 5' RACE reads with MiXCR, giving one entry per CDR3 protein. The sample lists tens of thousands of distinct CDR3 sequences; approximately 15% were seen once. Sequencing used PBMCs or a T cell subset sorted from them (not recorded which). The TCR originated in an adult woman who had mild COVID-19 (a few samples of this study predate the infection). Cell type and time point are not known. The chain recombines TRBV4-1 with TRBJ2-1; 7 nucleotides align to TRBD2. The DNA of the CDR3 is TGCGCCAGCAGCCAAGATGGCGGGGGTTTCTACAATGAGCAGTTCTTC. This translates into CASSQDGGGFYNEQFF.